Below are 17 T cell receptor beta chains sequenced from a single sample in a study of cytotoxic CD8 clonotypes in ibrutinib-treated CLL. Sequenced by immunoSEQ multiplex PCR; TCRdb stores in-frame clones only, minus some. This table holds roughly 160,000 clones, over 65% found once. Material: PBMCs, obtained after 12 months of ibrutinib treatment. Receptors originate from a human donor with chronic lymphocytic leukemia.

The chain carries TRBV4-1 and TRBJ2-5; 12 bases are shared with TRBD2. Germline values: CDR1 MGHRA, CDR2 YSYEKL. The trim removed 5 bases at V and 3 bases at J, leaving 1 base unmatched. The CDR3 consists of 14 residues. CDR3 sequence reads: CASSASGGEETQYF. CDR3 nucleotide sequence: TGCGCCAGCAGCGCTAGCGGGGGGGAAGAGACCCAGTACTTC.

This chain joins TRBV30 and TRBJ2-7; tentatively, D is TRBD2 (7 bases). This CDR3 comprises 15 residues. Germline lookup yields CDR1 GTSNPN and CDR2 SVGIG (reference sequence). V was pared by 5 bases and J by 3 bases, with 20 bases between. The CDR3, as DNA: TGTGCCTGGTGTCGGGCGGGGGCGCGCGTCTACGAGCAGTACTTC. Its protein product is CAWCRAGARVYEQYF.

This clone has at least ten counts. The chain couples TRBV9 to TRBJ1-3, with 7 bases matching TRBD1. Germline trimming cut 1 base from V and 0 bases from J; bases unmatched to any gene: 4. The CDR3 covers 16 residues. The germline CDR1 and CDR2 sequences are SGDLS and YYNGEE. The CDR3 DNA follows: TGTGCCAGCAGCGTAAAGACAGGGCTCTCTGGAAACACCATATATTTT. Translating it yields CASSVKTGLSGNTIYF.

This clone came up once. V is TRBV4-3 and J is TRBJ2-1; 10 bases line up with TRBD1. This CDR3 has 15 residues. The trim removed 4 bases at V and 8 bases at J, leaving 8 bases unmatched. The germline V gene has CDR1 LGHNA and CDR2 YSLEER. CDR3 protein: CASSPRDRGHDEQFF. Here the CDR3 DNA reads TGCGCCAGCAGCCCGCGTGACAGGGGGCACGATGAGCAGTTCTTC.

This chain uses TRBV5-6 with TRBJ2-3; possible D gene TRBD2, 6 bases. The germline V gene has CDR1 SGHDT and CDR2 YYEEEE. The CDR3 runs to 14 residues. Trimming cost V 3 bases and J 4 bases, with 12 bases left between them. The DNA of the CDR3 is TGTGCCAGCAGCTCCGGGGGAGTCTCAGATACGCAGTATTTT. This gives the protein CASSSGGVSDTQYF.

This clone was found a few times. CDR3 DNA: TGTGCCAGCAGCCCCTCGGACAGGGGATCCAAAAACATTCAGTACTTC. This sequence encodes CASSPSDRGSKNIQYF. V and J are TRBV7-3 and TRBJ2-4; 9 nucleotides match TRBD1. Germline V gene lookup returns CDR1 SGHTA and CDR2 FQGTGA. Trimming took 5 bases from V and 2 from J; bases not matched to a gene: 7. This CDR3 is 16 amino acids long.

The chain uses TRBV5-8 and TRBJ1-2, with 7 bases lining up with TRBD1. The CDR3 loop spans 16 amino acids. The V segment lost 1 base and the J segment 2 bases; nucleotides outside the gene matches: 8. CDR1 SGHTS and CDR2 YDEGEE come from the germline V gene. As DNA, the CDR3 is TGTGCCAGCAGCTTGTCCGGACAGGAAGCGAACTATGGCTACACCTTC. Residues: CASSLSGQEANYGYTF. The full variable domain, in which reference TRBV5-8 and TRBJ1-2 provide the parts outside the CDR3, is EAGVTQSPTHLIKTRGQQATLRCSPISGHTSVYWYQQALGLGLQFLLWYDEGEERNRGNFPPRFSGRQFPNYSSELNVNALELEDSALYLCASSLSGQEANYGYTFGSGTRLTVV.

V is TRBV6-5 and J is TRBJ1-1; perhaps TRBD1 as D (5 bases). Germline loops: CDR1 MNHEY, CDR2 SVGAGI. V gave up 10 bases and J gave up 0 bases, with 15 bases separating them. This CDR3 has 14 residues. The CDR3 is CATNSGALNTEAFF. DNA for the CDR3: TGTGCCACAAACTCCGGGGCCTTGAACACTGAAGCTTTCTTT.

The rearrangement uses TRBV19 and TRBJ1-2, with a weak D call TRBD1 (5 bases). V lost 7 bases and J 1 base, leaving 13 bases between the germline ends. Germline CDR1 is LNHDA and CDR2 is SQIVND (reference sequence). The CDR3 is 14 amino acids. Here the CDR3 DNA reads TGTGCCAGTACCCAGCTGGGGCTTAACTATGGCTACACCTTC. It specifies CASTQLGLNYGYTF.

V is TRBV7-3 and J is TRBJ1-1; D call uncertain. Germline V lookup: CDR1 SGHTA, CDR2 FQGTGA. The CDR3 covers 13 residues. Trimming removed 2 bases from V and 0 bases from J, with 4 bases in between. The CDR3 DNA is TGTGCCAGCAGCTTAGTGATGAACACTGAAGCTTTCTTT. Its translation: CASSLVMNTEAFF.

This clone was picked up one time. The V gene is TRBV18, the J gene TRBJ2-5; no firm D call. Germline CDR1 is KGHSH and CDR2 is LQKENI. V shed 2 bases and J shed 2 bases, with 12 bases lying between them. The CDR3 is 15 amino acids. The chain's CDR3 is CASSPVLTRQETQYF. CDR3 bases: TGTGCCAGCTCACCAGTCCTAACCAGACAAGAGACCCAGTACTTC.

The chain recombines TRBV2 with TRBJ2-3, with 12 bases matching TRBD1. V lost 4 bases, J lost 4 bases, and 12 bases stayed unmatched. Germline V gene sequence: CDR1 SNHLY, CDR2 FYNNEI. The CDR3 totals 18 residues. The CDR3 DNA reads as TGTGCCAGCAGTGGAGGGGGGACAGGGGGCGCAGTATCAGATACGCAGTATTTT. This translates into CASSGGGTGGAVSDTQYF.

In its sample, this clone was seen once. The chain joins TRBV9 to TRBJ2-7, with TRBD2 as a possible D gene (5 bases). Trimming pared 0 bases from V and 5 bases from J, leaving 15 bases between. This CDR3 is 15 amino acids long. Germline assignment: CDR1 SGDLS and CDR2 YYNGEE. In nucleotides, the CDR3 is TGTGCCAGCAGCGTAGATCTCCACGGAGGAAACGAGCAGTACTTC. Amino acid sequence: CASSVDLHGGNEQYF.

The count of this clone is one. V and J are TRBV28 and TRBJ2-1; D may be TRBD2 (7 bases). The CDR3 extends over 14 amino acids. CDR1 is MDHEN, CDR2 SYDVKM, per germline. Trimming took off 7 bases at V and 4 bases at J, with 14 bases between the two ends. The CDR3 protein is CASNRRGPYNEQFF. The CDR3 nucleotides are TGTGCCAGCAATCGGCGGGGGCCGTACAATGAGCAGTTCTTC.

This clone appeared a single time. This chain connects TRBV25-1 to TRBJ1-1; 9 nucleotides match TRBD1. The CDR3 length is 14 residues. With V trimmed by 8 bases and J by 1 base, 5 bases remained unmatched. CDR1 and CDR2 (germline): MGHDK, SYGVNS. CDR3 sequence reads: CASGIQGANTEAFF. CDR3 DNA: TGTGCCAGCGGAATACAGGGGGCGAACACTGAAGCTTTCTTT. The whole variable domain, remainder taken from reference TRBV25-1 and TRBJ1-1, is EADIYQTPRYLVIGTGKKITLECSQTMGHDKMYWYQQDPGMELHLIHYSYGVNSTEKGDLSSESTVSRIRTEHFPLTLESARPSHTSQYLCASGIQGANTEAFFGQGTRLTVV.

The chain employs TRBV4-1 and TRBJ1-2; D not resolved. V was cut by 0 bases and J by 7 bases, with 18 bases left in between. The CDR3 spans 16 residues. Germline values: CDR1 MGHRA, CDR2 YSYEKL. The CDR3, as DNA: TGCGCCAGCAGCCAAGATCGAGGATATATTACCTTTGGCTACACCTTC. It codes for CASSQDRGYITFGYTF.

This clone was seen ten or more times. The chain combines TRBV23-1 with TRBJ1-2; D is uncertain. TRBV23-1 is designated an ORF whose function remains uncertain. V lost 2 bases and J 6 bases, leaving 10 bases between the germline ends. The CDR3 loop spans 13 amino acids. The CDR3 here is CASSQTVSHGYTF. DNA for the CDR3: TGCGCCAGCAGTCAAACCGTCAGCCATGGCTACACCTTC.